This entry lists 13 T cell receptor beta chains sequenced from one sample in a study of shared clonotypes between healthy human individuals (TCRdb year 2020). Libraries were constructed by the immunoSEQ multiplex PCR assay. As stored in TCRdb, this immuneACCESS dataset retains in-frame rearrangements with V and J assigned. A fraction of the clones does not appear; measured against another copy, unresolved V genes explain less than half of the discrepancy, and the remainder lacks a known reason. The sample data list 1.5 million to 2.5 million clones, and approximately 94% of these were observed just once. The ten largest clones capture around 1% of the sample. CD8 naive samples were obtained by positive selection for CCR7 among CD45RO-negative cells, yielding a CD45RA+CCR7+ population from which TemRA cells were excluded. Sample: naive CD8+ T cells sorted from blood. The cell subset or site label, read with the paper, signifies: CD45RA+CCR7+. These receptors were collected from a man aged 18 to 30 in good health.

V and J are TRBV2 and TRBJ2-7; TRBD2 agrees at 7 bases. From germline, CDR1 is SNHLY and CDR2 FYNNEI. The CDR3 spans 12 residues. Trimming cost V 7 bases and J 7 bases; bases outside gene matches: 7. The CDR3 nucleotides read TGTGCCAGCAATAGGCGGGAGAAAGAGCAGTACTTC. This sequence encodes CASNRREKEQYF.

The rearrangement uses TRBV4-2 and TRBJ2-7, with D possibly TRBD1 on 6 matching bases. CDR1 LGHNA and CDR2 YNFKEQ come from the germline V gene. The V end lost 6 bases, the J end lost 2 bases, and 14 bases lay between the germline ends. The CDR3 has 14 amino acids. The CDR3 loop reads CASRDPGTPYEQYF. The CDR3 bases are TGTGCCAGCAGAGACCCCGGGACACCCTACGAGCAGTACTTC.

Note on this clone: Distinct nucleotide sequences in the sample also encode this CDR3. The V call is TRBV19, the J call TRBJ2-7, with 8 nucleotides matching TRBD1. The V gene's germline CDR1 is LNHDA and CDR2 SQIVND (reference sequence). With 6 bases clipped from V and 2 bases from J, the junction kept 6 bases outside the gene matches. The CDR3 runs 14 residues. The DNA for the CDR3 is TGTGCCAGTAGCCCCGGGACAGGCACCTACGAGCAGTACTTC. Amino acids: CASSPGTGTYEQYF.

The rearrangement joins TRBV13 to TRBJ2-7, with 8 bases aligning to TRBD1. This CDR3 region has 17 residues. Unmatched junction bases numbered 13, after V lost 4 bases and J lost 2 bases. CDR1 and CDR2 (germline): PRHDT, FYEKMQ (reference sequence). The CDR3 reads CASSSPSIGQGTYEQYF. CDR3 DNA sequence: TGTGCCAGCAGCTCCCCCTCTATTGGACAGGGAACCTACGAGCAGTACTTC.

The chain couples TRBV30 to TRBJ1-2; possible D gene TRBD1, 5 bases. This CDR3 is built from 15 residues. V was shortened by 0 bases and J by 3 bases, with 14 bases between the two germline ends. In germline, CDR1 is GTSNPN, CDR2 SVGIG (reference sequence). DNA of the CDR3: TGTGCCTGGAGTGTTCTTAGGGGATGGGACTATGGCTACACCTTC. It codes for CAWSVLRGWDYGYTF.

This clone was seen just once. V usage is TRBV7-9 and J usage is TRBJ2-2, with 9 bases aligning to TRBD1. With V trimmed by 4 bases and J by 5 bases, 11 bases remained unmatched. The CDR3 runs to 17 residues. CDR1 and CDR2 from the germline V gene are SEHNR and FQNEAQ (reference sequence). CDR3 nucleotide sequence: TGTGCCAGCAGCTCACGTGCCGGGACAGGGAGGACCGGGGAGCTGTTTTTT. This encodes CASSSRAGTGRTGELFF.

The chain has TRBV9 and TRBJ2-7, with 7 nucleotides matching TRBD1. This CDR3 is 14 amino acids long. Germline lookup yields CDR1 SGDLS and CDR2 YYNGEE. V trimming: 3 bases; J trimming: 0 bases; junction bases outside the gene matches: 3. CDR3 in amino acids: CASSAWTGSYEQYF. In DNA, the CDR3 is TGTGCCAGCAGCGCTTGGACAGGCTCCTACGAGCAGTACTTC.

This chain links TRBV27 with TRBJ1-2; tentative D call: TRBD1 (6 bases). V lost 2 bases, J lost 2 bases, and 9 bases lay in between. The CDR3 extends over 14 amino acids. From germline, CDR1 is MNHEY and CDR2 SMNVEV (reference sequence). The CDR3 DNA sequence: TGTGCCAGCAGTTTAACAGGGTTGAACTATGGCTACACCTTC. Translating it yields CASSLTGLNYGYTF.

Worth noting for this clone: Distinct nucleotide sequences in the sample also encode this CDR3. The gene calls are TRBV13 and TRBJ1-4; the D gene is possibly TRBD1 (5 bases). The germline V gene encodes CDR1 PRHDT and CDR2 FYEKMQ (reference sequence). With 4 bases removed from V and 5 bases from J, the gap between germline ends came to 8 bases. The CDR3 totals 13 residues. The CDR3 DNA reads TGTGCCAGCAGCTCGGGGGTGAATGAAAAACTGTTTTTT. This encodes CASSSGVNEKLFF.

A few counts support this clone. Other nucleotide sequences in the sample specify the same CDR3. This chain joins TRBV14 and TRBJ2-7; 11 bases are shared with TRBD2. Germline V gene lookup returns CDR1 SGHDN and CDR2 FVKESK. CDR3 length equals 15 residues. With V trimmed by 0 bases and J by 2 bases, 0 bases remained unmatched. The DNA of the CDR3 is TGTGCCAGCAGCCAAGAACTAGCGGGAGCCTACGAGCAGTACTTC. It is translated as CASSQELAGAYEQYF.

The V gene is TRBV9, the J gene TRBJ2-3; possibly TRBD2 for D (6 bases). The CDR3 has 17 residues. Trimming pared 2 bases from V and 0 bases from J, leaving 16 bases between. Germline V CDR1 and CDR2: SGDLS, YYNGEE. The CDR3, as DNA: TGTGCCAGCAGCGTCCATAGTCTGGCGGGGAGCACAGATACGCAGTATTTT. Encoded protein: CASSVHSLAGSTDTQYF.

Concerning this clone itself: Since a much larger clone is just one base distant, this may be a read error. Other DNA variants within this sample encode the same CDR3. This chain links TRBV2 with TRBJ1-1; the D gene is possibly TRBD1 (6 bases). The CDR3 contains 13 residues. CDR1 is SNHLY and CDR2 is FYNNEI in the germline V gene. The CDR3 loop reads CASSEGGNTEAFF. The CDR3 coding sequence is TGTGCCAGCAGCGAAGGGGGAAACACTGAAGCTTTCTTT.

The chain links TRBV2 to TRBJ2-5, with D perhaps matching TRBD1 or TRBD2 (5 bases each). V lost 0 bases and J lost 2, with 13 bases in between. The germline gives CDR1 SNHLY, CDR2 FYNNEI. The CDR3 totals 16 residues. The CDR3 sequence is CASSEALLGGQETQYF. The DNA for the CDR3 is TGTGCCAGCAGTGAAGCGCTTCTTGGGGGTCAAGAGACCCAGTACTTC. The variable domain in full, with the rest retrieved from reference TRBV2 and TRBJ2-5, is EPEVTQTPSHQVTQMGQEVILRCVPISNHLYFYWYRQILGQKVEFLVSFYNNEISEKSEIFDDQFSVERPDGSNFTLKIRSTKLEDSAMYFCASSEALLGGQETQYFGPGTRLLVL.